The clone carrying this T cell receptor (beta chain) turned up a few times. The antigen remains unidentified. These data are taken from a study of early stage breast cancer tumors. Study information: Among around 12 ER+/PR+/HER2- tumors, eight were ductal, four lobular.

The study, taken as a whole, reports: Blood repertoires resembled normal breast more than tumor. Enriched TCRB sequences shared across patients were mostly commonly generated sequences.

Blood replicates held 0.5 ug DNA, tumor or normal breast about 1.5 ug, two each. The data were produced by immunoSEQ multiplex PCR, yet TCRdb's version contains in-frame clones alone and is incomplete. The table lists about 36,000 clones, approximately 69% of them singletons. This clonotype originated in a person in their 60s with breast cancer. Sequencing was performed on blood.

CDR3 region: CASSYSDVTYEQYF. The DNA for the CDR3 is TGTGCCAGCAGTTACTCGGACGTTACCTACGAGCAGTACTTC. The rearrangement links TRBV6-5 to TRBJ2-7; D not resolved. The length of the CDR3 is 14 residues. CDR1 is MNHEY and CDR2 is SVGAGI in the germline V gene. V lost 0 bases and J lost 2, with 8 bases in between.